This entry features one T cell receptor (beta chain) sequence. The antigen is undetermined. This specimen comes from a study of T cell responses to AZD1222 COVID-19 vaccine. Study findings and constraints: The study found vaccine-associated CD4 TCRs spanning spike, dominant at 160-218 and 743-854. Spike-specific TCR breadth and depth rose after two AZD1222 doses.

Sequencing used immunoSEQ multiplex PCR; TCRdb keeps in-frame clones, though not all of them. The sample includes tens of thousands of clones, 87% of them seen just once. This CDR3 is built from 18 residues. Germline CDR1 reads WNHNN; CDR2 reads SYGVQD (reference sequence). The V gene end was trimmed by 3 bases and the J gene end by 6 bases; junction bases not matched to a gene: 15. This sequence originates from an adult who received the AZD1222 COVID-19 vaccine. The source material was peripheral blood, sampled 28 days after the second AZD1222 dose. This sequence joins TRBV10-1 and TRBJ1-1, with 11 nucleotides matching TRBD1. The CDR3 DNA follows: TGCGCCAGCAGTGACGGGGAAGTTGGGACAGGGGGAGAGGCTGAAGCTTTCTTT. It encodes CASSDGEVGTGGEAEAFF.